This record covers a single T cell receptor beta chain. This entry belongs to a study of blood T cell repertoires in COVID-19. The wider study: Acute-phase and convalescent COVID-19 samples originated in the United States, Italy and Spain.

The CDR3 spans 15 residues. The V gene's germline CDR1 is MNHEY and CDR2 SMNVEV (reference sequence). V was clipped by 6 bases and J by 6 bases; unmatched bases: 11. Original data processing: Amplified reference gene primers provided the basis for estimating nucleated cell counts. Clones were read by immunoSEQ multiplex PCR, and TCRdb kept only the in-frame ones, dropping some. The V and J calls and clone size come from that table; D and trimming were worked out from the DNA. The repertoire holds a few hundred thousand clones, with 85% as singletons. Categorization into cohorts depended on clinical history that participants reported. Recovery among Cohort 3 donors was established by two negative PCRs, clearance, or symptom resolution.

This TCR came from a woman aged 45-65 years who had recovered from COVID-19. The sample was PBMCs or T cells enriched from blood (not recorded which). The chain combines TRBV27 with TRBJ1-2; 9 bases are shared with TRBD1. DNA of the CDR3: TGTGCCAGCAGGCTAACAGGGGGCACGGGAAATGGCTACACCTTC. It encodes CASRLTGGTGNGYTF.